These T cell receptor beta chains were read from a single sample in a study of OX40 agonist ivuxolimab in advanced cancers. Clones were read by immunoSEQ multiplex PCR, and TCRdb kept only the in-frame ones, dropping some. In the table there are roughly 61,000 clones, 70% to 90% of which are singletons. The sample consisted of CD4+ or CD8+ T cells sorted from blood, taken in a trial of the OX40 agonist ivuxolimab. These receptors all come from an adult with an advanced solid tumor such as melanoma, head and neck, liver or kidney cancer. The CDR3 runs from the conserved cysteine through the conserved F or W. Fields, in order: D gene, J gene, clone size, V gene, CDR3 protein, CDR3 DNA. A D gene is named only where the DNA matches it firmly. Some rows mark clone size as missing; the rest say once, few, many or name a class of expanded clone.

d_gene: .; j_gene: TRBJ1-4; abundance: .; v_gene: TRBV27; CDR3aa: CASSLRVGNEKLFF; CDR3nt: TGTGCCAGCAGCCTCAGGGTAGGGAATGAAAAACTGTTTTTT
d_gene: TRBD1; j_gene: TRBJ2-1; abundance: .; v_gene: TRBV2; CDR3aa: CASSAQSGGFTNEQFF; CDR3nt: TGTGCCAGCAGTGCTCAGTCAGGGGGCTTCACCAATGAGCAGTTCTTC
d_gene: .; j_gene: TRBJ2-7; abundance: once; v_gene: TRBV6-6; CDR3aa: CASSTRTPSEQYF; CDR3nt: TGTGCCAGCAGTACCCGGACTCCCTCCGAGCAGTACTTC
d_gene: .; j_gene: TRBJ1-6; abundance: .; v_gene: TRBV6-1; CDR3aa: CASSERRQGGSSYNSPLHF; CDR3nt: TGTGCCAGCAGTGAACGACGCCAGGGAGGGAGCTCCTATAATTCACCCCTCCACTTT
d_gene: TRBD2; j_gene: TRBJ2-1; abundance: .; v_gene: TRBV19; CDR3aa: CASVSGGANNEQFF; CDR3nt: TGTGCCAGTGTTAGCGGGGGGGCCAACAATGAGCAGTTCTTC
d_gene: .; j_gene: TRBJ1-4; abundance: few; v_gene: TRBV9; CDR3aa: CASSVSPGGGDKLFF; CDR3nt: TGTGCCAGCAGCGTATCCCCTGGAGGTGGTGATAAACTGTTTTTT
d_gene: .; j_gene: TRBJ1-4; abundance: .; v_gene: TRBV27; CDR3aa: CASSFGSGTNEKLFF; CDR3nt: TGTGCCAGCAGTTTCGGAAGTGGGACTAATGAAAAACTGTTTTTT
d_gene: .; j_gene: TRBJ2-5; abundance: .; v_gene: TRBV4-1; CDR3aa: CASSRGSGEPQETQYF; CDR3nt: TGCGCCAGCAGCAGGGGGAGCGGGGAGCCCCAAGAGACCCAGTACTTC
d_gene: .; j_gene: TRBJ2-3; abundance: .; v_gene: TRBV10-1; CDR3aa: CASSDGGGTDTQYF; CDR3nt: TGCGCCAGCAGTGATGGTGGTGGCACAGATACGCAGTATTTT
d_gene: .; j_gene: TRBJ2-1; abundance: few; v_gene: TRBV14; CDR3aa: CASSNRSGLSSYNEQFF; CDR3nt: TGTGCCAGCAGCAACCGTAGTGGGCTTAGCTCCTACAATGAGCAGTTCTTC
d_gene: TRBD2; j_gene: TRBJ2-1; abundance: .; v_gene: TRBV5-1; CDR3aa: CASSPRAGDEQFF; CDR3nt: TGCGCCAGCAGCCCTAGGGCGGGGGATGAGCAGTTCTTC
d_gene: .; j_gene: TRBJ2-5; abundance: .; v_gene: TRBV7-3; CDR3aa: CASSLGWRETQYF; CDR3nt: TGTGCCAGCAGCTTGGGGTGGCGGGAGACCCAGTACTTC
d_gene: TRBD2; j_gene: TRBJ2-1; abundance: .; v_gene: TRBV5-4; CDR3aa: CASSLDTRLALNHNEQFF; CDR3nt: TGTGCCAGCAGCTTGGATACACGACTAGCTTTAAACCACAATGAGCAGTTCTTC
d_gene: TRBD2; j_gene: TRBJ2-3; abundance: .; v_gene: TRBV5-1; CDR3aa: CASSFSGGADTQYF; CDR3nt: TGCGCCAGCAGCTTTAGCGGGGGGGCGGATACGCAGTATTTT
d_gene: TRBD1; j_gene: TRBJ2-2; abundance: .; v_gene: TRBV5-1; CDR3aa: CASSTGQGDVAGELFF; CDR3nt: TGCGCCAGCAGCACCGGACAGGGGGATGTTGCCGGGGAGCTGTTTTTT
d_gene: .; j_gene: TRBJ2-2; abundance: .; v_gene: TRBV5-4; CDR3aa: CASSQFGTTGELFF; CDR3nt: TGTGCCAGCAGCCAGTTCGGGACAACAGGGGAGCTGTTTTTT
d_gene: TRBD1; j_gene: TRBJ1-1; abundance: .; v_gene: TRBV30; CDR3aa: CAWSPTGTGGISTEAFF; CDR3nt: TGTGCCTGGAGTCCAACCGGGACAGGGGGTATAAGCACTGAAGCTTTCTTT
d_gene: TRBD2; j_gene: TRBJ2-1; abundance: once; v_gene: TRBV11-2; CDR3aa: CASSSLAFRGGNEQFF; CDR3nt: TGTGCCAGCAGCTCCCTAGCTTTCCGGGGGGGCAATGAGCAGTTCTTC
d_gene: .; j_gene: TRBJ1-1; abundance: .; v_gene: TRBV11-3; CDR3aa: CASSLEQYHTEAFF; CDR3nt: TGTGCCAGCAGCTTAGAACAGTACCACACTGAAGCTTTCTTT
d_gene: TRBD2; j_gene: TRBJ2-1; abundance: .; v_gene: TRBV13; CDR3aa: CASSLVRRGEDEQFF; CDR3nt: TGTGCCAGCAGCTTAGTTAGGCGGGGGGAGGATGAGCAGTTCTTC
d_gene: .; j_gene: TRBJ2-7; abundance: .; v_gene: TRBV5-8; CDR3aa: CASSLGAGPGAYEQYF; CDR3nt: TGTGCCAGCAGCTTGGGGGCAGGGCCGGGAGCCTACGAGCAGTACTTC
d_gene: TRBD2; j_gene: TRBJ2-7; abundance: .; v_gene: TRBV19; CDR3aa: CASSIPAGDSYEQYF; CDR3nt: TGTGCCAGTAGTATTCCAGCGGGGGATTCCTACGAGCAGTACTTC
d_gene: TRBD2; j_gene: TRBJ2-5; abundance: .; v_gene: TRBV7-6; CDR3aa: CASSLADSGGKETQYF; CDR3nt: TGTGCCAGCAGCTTAGCGGATAGCGGGGGTAAAGAGACCCAGTACTTC
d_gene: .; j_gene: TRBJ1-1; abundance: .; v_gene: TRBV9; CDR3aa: CASSGMSGTEAFF; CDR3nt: TGTGCCAGCAGCGGAATGAGCGGGACTGAAGCTTTCTTT
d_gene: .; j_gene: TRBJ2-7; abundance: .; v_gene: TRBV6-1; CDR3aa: CASSVGIRYEQYF; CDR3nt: TGTGCCAGCAGTGTCGGGATTCGCTACGAGCAGTACTTC
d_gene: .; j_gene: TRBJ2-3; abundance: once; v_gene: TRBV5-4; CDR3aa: CASSSRGSGTDTQYF; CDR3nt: TGTGCCAGCAGCAGCCGGGGTAGCGGCACAGATACGCAGTATTTT
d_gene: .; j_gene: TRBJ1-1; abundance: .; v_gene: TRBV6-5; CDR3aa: CASSYFGRMNTEAFF; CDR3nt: TGTGCCAGCAGTTATTTCGGGAGAATGAACACTGAAGCTTTCTTT
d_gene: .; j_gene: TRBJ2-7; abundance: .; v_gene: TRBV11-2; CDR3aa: CASSFGTLSYEQYF; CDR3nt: TGTGCCAGCAGCTTCGGGACACTCTCCTACGAGCAGTACTTC
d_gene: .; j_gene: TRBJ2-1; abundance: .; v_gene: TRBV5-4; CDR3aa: CASSRGGINEQFF; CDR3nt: TGTGCCAGCAGCCGAGGAGGGATCAATGAGCAGTTCTTC
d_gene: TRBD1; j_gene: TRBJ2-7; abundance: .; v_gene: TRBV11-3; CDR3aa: CASSSQGAYEQYF; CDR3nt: TGTGCCAGCAGCTCCCAGGGGGCCTACGAGCAGTACTTC
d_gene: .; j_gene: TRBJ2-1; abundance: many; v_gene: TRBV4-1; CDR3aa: CASSQMPLGAVYNEQFF; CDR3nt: TGCGCCAGCAGCCAGATGCCCTTGGGGGCCGTTTACAATGAGCAGTTCTTC
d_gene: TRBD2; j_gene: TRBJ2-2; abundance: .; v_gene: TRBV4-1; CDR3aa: CASSQLAGGLTGGELFF; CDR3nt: TGCGCCAGCAGCCAGTTAGCGGGGGGGCTGACAGGCGGGGAGCTGTTTTTT
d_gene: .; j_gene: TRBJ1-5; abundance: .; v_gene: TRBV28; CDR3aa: CATLPGIDQPQHF; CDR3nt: TGTGCCACTCTTCCAGGGATCGATCAGCCCCAGCATTTT
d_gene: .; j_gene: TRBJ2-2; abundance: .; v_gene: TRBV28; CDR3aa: CASGQLTPGELFF; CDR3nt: TGTGCCAGCGGACAGTTAACACCCGGGGAGCTGTTTTTT
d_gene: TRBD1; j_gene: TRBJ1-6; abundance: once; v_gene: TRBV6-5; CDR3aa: CASSYDRDYNSPLHF; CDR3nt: TGTGCCAGCAGTTACGACAGGGACTATAATTCACCCCTCCACTTT
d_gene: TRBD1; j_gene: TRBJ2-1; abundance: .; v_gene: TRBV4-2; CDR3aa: CASSQAGTGGRNEQFF; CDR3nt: TGTGCCAGCAGCCAAGCGGGGACAGGGGGCCGCAATGAGCAGTTCTTC
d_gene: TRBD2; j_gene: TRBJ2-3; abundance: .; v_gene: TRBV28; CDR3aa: CASLKSGGRKNTQYF; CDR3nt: TGTGCCAGTCTCAAAAGCGGGGGAAGAAAAAATACGCAGTATTTT
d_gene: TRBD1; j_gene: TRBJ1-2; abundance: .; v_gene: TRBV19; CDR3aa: CASTPDRLYGYTF; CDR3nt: TGTGCCAGTACCCCGGACAGGCTCTATGGCTACACCTTC
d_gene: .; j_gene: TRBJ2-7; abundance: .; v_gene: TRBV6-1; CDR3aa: CATLQGGLPYEQYF; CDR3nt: TGTGCCACGCTTCAGGGGGGCCTCCCCTACGAGCAGTACTTC
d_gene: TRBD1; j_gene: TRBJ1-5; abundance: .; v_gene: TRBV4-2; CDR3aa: CASSQRTGGDQPQHF; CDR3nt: TGTGCCAGCAGCCAAAGGACAGGGGGAGATCAGCCCCAGCATTTT
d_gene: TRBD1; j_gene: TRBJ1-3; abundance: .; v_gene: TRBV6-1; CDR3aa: CASSHTGTVGNTIYF; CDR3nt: TGTGCCAGCAGTCACACCGGGACAGTAGGAAACACCATATATTTT
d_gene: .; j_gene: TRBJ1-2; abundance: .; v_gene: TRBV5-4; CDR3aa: CASSRGTVYGYTF; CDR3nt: TGTGCCAGCAGCCGGGGGACGGTCTATGGCTACACCTTC
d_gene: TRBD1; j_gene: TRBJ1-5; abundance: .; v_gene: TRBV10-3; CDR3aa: CAISGTGGNQPQHF; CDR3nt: TGTGCCATCAGCGGGACAGGGGGCAATCAGCCCCAGCATTTT
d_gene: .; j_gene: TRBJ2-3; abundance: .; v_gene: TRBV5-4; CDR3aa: CASSLVGIEAADTQYF; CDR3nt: TGTGCCAGCAGCTTGGTGGGTATCGAGGCTGCAGATACGCAGTATTTT
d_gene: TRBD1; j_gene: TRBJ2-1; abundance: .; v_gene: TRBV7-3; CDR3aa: CASSDISRGRDEQFF; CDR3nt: TGTGCCAGCAGCGACATATCGAGGGGGCGAGATGAGCAGTTCTTC
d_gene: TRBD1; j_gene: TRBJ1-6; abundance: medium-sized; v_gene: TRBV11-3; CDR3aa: CASSSGTVGNSPLHF; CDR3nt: TGTGCCAGCAGCTCAGGGACAGTGGGTAATTCACCCCTCCACTTT
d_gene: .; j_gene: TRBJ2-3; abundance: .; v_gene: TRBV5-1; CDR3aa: CASSLYRDTQYF; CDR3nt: TGCGCCAGCAGCTTGTACCGAGATACGCAGTATTTT
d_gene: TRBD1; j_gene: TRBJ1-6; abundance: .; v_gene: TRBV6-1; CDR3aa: CASSEALGQGRRNSPLHF; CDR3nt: TGTGCCAGCAGTGAAGCGTTGGGACAGGGAAGAAGAAATTCACCCCTCCACTTT
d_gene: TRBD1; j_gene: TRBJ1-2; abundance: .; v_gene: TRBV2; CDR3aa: CASSLRGLDGYTF; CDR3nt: TGTGCCAGCAGCCTCAGGGGGCTGGATGGCTACACCTTC
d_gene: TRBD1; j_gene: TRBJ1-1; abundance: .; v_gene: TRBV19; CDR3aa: CASSPTGVKGAFF; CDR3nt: TGTGCCAGTAGTCCGACAGGGGTGAAGGGAGCTTTCTTT
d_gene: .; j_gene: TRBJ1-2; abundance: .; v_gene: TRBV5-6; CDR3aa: CASTQRVDIGYTF; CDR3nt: TGTGCCAGCACCCAAAGGGTAGATATTGGCTACACCTTC
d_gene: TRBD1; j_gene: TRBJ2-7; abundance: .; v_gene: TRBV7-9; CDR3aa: CASSQGQGQQYF; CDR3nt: TGTGCCAGCAGCCAGGGACAGGGTCAGCAGTACTTC
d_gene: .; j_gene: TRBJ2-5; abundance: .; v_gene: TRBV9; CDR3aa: CASSVGLGQETQYF; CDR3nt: TGTGCCAGCAGCGTAGGCCTGGGCCAAGAGACCCAGTACTTC
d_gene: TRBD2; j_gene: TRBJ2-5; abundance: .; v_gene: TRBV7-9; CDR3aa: CASSPPGLAVETQYF; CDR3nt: TGTGCCAGCAGCCCACCGGGACTAGCTGTGGAGACCCAGTACTTC
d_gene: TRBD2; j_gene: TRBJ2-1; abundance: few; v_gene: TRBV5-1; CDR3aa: CASSVSGGVNNEQFF; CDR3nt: TGCGCCAGCAGCGTTAGCGGGGGGGTCAACAATGAGCAGTTCTTC
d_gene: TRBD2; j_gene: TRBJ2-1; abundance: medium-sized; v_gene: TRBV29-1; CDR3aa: CSVEGLAGGGEQFF; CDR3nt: TGCAGCGTTGAGGGACTAGCGGGGGGAGGTGAGCAGTTCTTC
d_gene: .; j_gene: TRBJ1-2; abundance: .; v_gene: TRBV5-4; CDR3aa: CASSLKGLNYGYTF; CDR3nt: TGTGCCAGCAGCTTGAAGGGGCTAAACTATGGCTACACCTTC